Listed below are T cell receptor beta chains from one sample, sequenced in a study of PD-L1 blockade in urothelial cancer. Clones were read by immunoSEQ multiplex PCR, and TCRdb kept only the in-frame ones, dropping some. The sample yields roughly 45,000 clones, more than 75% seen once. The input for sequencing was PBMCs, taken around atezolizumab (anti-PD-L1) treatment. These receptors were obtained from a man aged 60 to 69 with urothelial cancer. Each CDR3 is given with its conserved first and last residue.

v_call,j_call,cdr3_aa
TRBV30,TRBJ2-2,CAWSAIAGVTGELFF
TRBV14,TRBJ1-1,CASSPYTGSNTEAFF
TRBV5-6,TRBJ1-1,CASSRTGPANTEAFF
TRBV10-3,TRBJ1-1,CAISGGQDTEAFF
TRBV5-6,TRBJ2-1,CASSLGEVRRSSYNEQFF
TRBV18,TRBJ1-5,CASSPQAGHSNQPQHF
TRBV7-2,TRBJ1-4,CASSFRGAGEKLFF
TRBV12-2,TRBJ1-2,CASRGSIGYTF
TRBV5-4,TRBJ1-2,CASSLTGGDGYTF
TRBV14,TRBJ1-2,CASSPPGVGYTF
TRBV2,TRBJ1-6,CASSDRANSPLHF
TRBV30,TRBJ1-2,CAWKFGGRYGYTF
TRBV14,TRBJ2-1,CASSHAGLAIRSSYNEQFF
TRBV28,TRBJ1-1,CASSPPQGAKAFF
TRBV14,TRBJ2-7,CASSPGQAYEQYF
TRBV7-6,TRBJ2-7,CASSSSVQGGHEQYF
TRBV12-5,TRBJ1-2,CASADGGFGYTF
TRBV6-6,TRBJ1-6,CASSYVRGVSNSPLHF
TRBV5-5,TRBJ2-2,CASSWAGNTGELFF
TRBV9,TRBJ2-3,CASSVGRGGGTDTQYF
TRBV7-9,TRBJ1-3,CASSPILLGSGNTIYF
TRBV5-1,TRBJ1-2,CASSPRTDNYGYTF
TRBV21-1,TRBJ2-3,CASSTRRDRDTDTQYF
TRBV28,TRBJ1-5,CASSPPVAGPLQYSNQPQHF
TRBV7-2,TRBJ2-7,CASSPDWTLTEQYF
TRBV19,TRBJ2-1,CASNTGSSYNEQFF
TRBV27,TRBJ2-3,CASSSRLAGGTDTQYF
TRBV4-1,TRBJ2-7,CASSKRDRGEQYF
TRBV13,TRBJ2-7,CASSSRTADSYEQYF
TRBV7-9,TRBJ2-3,CASSLGLAGGPLTDTQYF
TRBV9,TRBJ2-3,CASSARLAGGPVTSTDTQYF
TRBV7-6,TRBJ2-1,CASSIRTGGPYNEQFF
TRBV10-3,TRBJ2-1,CAISESTGSYNEQFF
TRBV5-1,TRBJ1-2,CASSPDLGHYGYTF
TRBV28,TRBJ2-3,CASTRGGASTDTQYF
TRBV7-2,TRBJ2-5,CASSSPTVRSGETQYF
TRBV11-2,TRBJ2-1,CASRLAGAVTYNEQFF
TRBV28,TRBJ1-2,CASMRSGLFPGYTF
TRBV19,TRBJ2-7,CASSPRGRGAAYEQYF
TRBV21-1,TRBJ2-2,CASSKTGLAGRQNTGELFF
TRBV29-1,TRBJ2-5,CSVVGQGKVETQYF